Sequencing of this T cell receptor (beta chain) was carried out in a study of early T cells in non-severe SARS-CoV-2 infection. About the study: Sequencing was performed on bulk RNA from unsorted whole blood, leaving chains unpaired.

Study results and limitations: VDJdb-based annotation leaned toward anti-spike CD8 responses and missed private and CD4 specificities.

Attachment of unique molecular identifiers to individual cDNA molecules was performed. TCRdb reanalysed the 5' RACE reads using MiXCR and keeps one entry per CDR3 protein. The profile shows more than 45,000 distinct CDR3 sequences, about 12% of them singletons. V was cut by 6 bases and J by 4 bases, with 15 bases left in between. Germline values: CDR1 SGHAT, CDR2 FQNNGV. The CDR3 loop spans 15 amino acids. Regarding this clonotype: Antigen specificity is unknown.

The sequence was obtained from an adult who was a healthcare worker with PCR-confirmed SARS-CoV-2 infection or an uninfected control (not recorded which). Sequences were obtained from whole blood. This sequence joins TRBV11-2 and TRBJ2-2, with unresolved D. The CDR3 reads CASRQSRISTGELFF. DNA of the CDR3: TGTGCCAGCAGGCAATCTAGGATTAGCACCGGGGAGCTGTTTTTT. Using reference TRBV11-2 and TRBJ2-2 for the parts outside the CDR3, the full variable domain is EAGVAQSPRYKIIEKRQSVAFWCNPISGHATLYWYQQILGQGPKLLIQFQNNGVVDDSQLPKDRFSAERLKGVDSTLKIQPAKLEDSAVYLCASRQSRISTGELFFGEGSRLTVL.